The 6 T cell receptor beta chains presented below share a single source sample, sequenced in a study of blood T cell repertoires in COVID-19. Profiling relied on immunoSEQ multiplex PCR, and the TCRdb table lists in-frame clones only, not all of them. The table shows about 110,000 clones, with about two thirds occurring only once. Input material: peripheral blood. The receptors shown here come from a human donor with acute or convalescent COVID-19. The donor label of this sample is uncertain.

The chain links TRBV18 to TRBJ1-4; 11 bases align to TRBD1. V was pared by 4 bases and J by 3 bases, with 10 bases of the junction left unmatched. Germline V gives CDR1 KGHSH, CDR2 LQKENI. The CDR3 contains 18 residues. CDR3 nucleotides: TGTGCCAGCTCACAAAACTTTGGACAGGGGGCCGCTAATGAAAAACTGTTTTTT. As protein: CASSQNFGQGAANEKLFF.

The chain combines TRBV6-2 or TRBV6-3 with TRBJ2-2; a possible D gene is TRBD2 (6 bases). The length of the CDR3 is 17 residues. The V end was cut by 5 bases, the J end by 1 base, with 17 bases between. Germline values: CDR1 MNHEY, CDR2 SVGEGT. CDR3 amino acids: CASSQGRLAENTGELFF. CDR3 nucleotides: TGTGCCAGCAGTCAAGGGCGCTTAGCGGAGAACACCGGGGAGCTGTTTTTT.

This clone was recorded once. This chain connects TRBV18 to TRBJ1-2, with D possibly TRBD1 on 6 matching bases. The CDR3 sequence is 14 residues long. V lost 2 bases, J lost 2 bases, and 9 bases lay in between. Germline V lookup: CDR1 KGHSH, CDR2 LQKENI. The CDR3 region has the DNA TGTGCCAGCTCACCAACAGGGAACAACTATGGCTACACCTTC. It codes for CASSPTGNNYGYTF.

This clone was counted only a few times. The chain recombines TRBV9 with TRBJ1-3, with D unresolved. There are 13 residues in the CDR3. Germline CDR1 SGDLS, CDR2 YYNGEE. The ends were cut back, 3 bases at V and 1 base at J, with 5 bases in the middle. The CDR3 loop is CASSGTSGNTIYF. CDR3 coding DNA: TGTGCCAGCAGCGGGACTTCTGGAAACACCATATATTTT.

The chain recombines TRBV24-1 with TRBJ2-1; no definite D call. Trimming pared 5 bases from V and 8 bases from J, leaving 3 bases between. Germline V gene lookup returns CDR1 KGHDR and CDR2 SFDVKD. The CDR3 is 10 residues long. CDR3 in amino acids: CATSADEQFF. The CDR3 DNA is TGTGCCACCAGTGCCGATGAGCAGTTCTTC.

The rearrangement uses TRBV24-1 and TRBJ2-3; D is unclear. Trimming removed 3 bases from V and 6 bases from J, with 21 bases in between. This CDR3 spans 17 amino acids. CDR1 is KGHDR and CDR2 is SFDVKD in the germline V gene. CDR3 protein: CATSDPLRGSGFDTQYF. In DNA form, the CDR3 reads TGTGCCACCAGTGATCCTTTAAGAGGTTCCGGTTTCGATACGCAGTATTTT.